The T cell receptor beta chain under discussion was sequenced for a study of monozygotic twins with inflammatory bowel disease. Making cDNA involved eight separate reactions per sample. UMIs containing a 6-nucleotide sample barcode were added via template switching. After re-calling the 5' RACE reads, TCRdb lists one entry per CDR3 protein, DNA absent. The sample's table shows approximately 400,000 distinct CDR3 sequences. The study's findings and limits: Among IBD patients, fewer clonotypes were shared with others than among healthy twins, especially with disease activity. Against healthy co-twins, IBD patients had lower TCRbeta diversity (measured by inverse Simpson).

As to this clonotype: The antigen is undetermined.

CDR1 is DFQATT and CDR2 is SNEGSKA in the germline V gene (reference sequence). The CDR3 is 15 residues long. This clonotype was sampled from a human donor with ulcerative colitis or Crohn's disease, or a healthy co-twin of an affected twin (not recorded which). The material sequenced was blood. The rearrangement links TRBV20-1 to TRBJ2-1; there is no DNA to check the TCRdb D call of TRBD1. The chain's CDR3 is CSARGGTPILYEQFF.